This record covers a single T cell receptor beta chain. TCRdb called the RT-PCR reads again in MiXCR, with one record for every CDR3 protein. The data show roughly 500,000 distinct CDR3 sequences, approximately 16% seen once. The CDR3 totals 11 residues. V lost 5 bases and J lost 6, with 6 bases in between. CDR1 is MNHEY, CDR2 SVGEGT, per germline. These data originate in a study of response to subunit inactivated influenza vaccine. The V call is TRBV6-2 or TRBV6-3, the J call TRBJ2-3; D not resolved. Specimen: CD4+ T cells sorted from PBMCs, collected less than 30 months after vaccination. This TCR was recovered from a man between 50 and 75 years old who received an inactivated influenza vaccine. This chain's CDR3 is CASSRPDTQYF. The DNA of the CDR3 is TGTGCCAGCAGTCGGCCGGATACGCAGTATTTT.